Listed here are 5 T cell receptor beta chains from one sample, sequenced in a study of memory CD8 T cells in hepatitis C reinfection. The repertoire was sequenced with immunoSEQ multiplex PCR; TCRdb's copy has only in-frame clones and lacks some. The sample has 40,000 to 60,000 clones; approximately 89% are singletons. Described time point: pre-reinfection, 55 to 20 weeks before reinfection detection. No in vitro expansion preceded TCR sequencing of the sorted cells. Material: naive CD8+ T cells sorted from blood. These receptors all come from a young man with hepatitis C virus infection.

This CDR3 is CASSSSPFATNEKLFF. CDR3 in DNA: TGTGCCAGCAGTTCATCCCCCTTTGCAACTAATGAAAAACTGTTTTTT. The rearrangement links TRBV27 to TRBJ1-4, with D unresolved. Trimming took off 4 bases at V and 0 bases at J, with 12 bases between the two ends. Germline lookup yields CDR1 MNHEY and CDR2 SMNVEV (reference sequence). There are 16 residues in the CDR3.

This chain links TRBV5-1 with TRBJ1-5; no reliable D call. Germline V lookup: CDR1 SGHRS, CDR2 YFSETQ. This CDR3 region has 15 residues. Trimming took off 1 base at V and 4 bases at J, with 12 bases between the two ends. The DNA for the CDR3 is TGCGCCAGCAGCTTGCACGGAGCAGATAATCAGCCCCAGCATTTT. It encodes CASSLHGADNQPQHF. The full variable domain, in which reference TRBV5-1 and TRBJ1-5 provide the parts outside the CDR3, is KAGVTQTPRYLIKTRGQQVTLSCSPISGHRSVSWYQQTPGQGLQFLFEYFSETQRNKGNFPGRFSGRQFSNSRSEMNVSTLELGDSALYLCASSLHGADNQPQHFGDGTRLSIL.

The gene calls are TRBV6-1 and TRBJ1-5, with D hard to call. V dropped 4 bases and J dropped 0 bases, with 10 bases sitting between them. This CDR3 comprises 15 residues. The germline V gene has CDR1 MNHNS and CDR2 SASEGT. CDR3 region: CASSVFELSNQPQHF. CDR3 bases: TGTGCCAGCAGTGTGTTTGAACTTAGCAATCAGCCCCAGCATTTT.

J is TRBJ2-1 and V is TRBV6-1; 9 bases are a match to TRBD1. V lost 1 base to trimming and J lost 1 base; unmatched junction nucleotides: 5. The CDR3 extends over 17 amino acids. CDR1 and CDR2 (germline): MNHNS, SASEGT. CDR3 sequence: CASSEGGGTGSYNEQFF. In DNA form, the CDR3 reads TGTGCCAGCAGTGAAGGGGGAGGGACAGGGTCCTACAATGAGCAGTTCTTC.

This chain uses TRBV5-1 with TRBJ2-3, with 8 nucleotides matching TRBD1. V dropped 3 bases and J dropped 3; count of bases not matched to a gene: 6. From germline, CDR1 is SGHRS and CDR2 YFSETQ. The CDR3 has 15 residues. For the CDR3, the DNA is TGCGCCAGCAGCTACCGACAGGGGATTACAGATACGCAGTATTTT. This gives the protein CASSYRQGITDTQYF. The full variable domain, rest sourced from reference TRBV5-1 and TRBJ2-3, is KAGVTQTPRYLIKTRGQQVTLSCSPISGHRSVSWYQQTPGQGLQFLFEYFSETQRNKGNFPGRFSGRQFSNSRSEMNVSTLELGDSALYLCASSYRQGITDTQYFGPGTRLTVL.